The 20 T cell receptor beta chains below all came from one sample that was sequenced in a study of blood T cells in healthy people across ages. Next came a second PCR, run for 7 to 11 cycles, which used a sample-barcoded 5' primer along with a J-beta primer mix. Each CDR3 protein gets one entry after TCRdb re-called the 5' RACE reads with MiXCR. Here the sample spans roughly 640,000 distinct CDR3 sequences, approximately 30% being singletons. Material: blood. The receptor set was obtained from a woman older than 75 in good health.

This clonotype was seen only a few times. This chain uses TRBV9 with TRBJ2-5, with TRBD1 as a possible D gene (6 bases). The V end was cut by 4 bases, the J end by 2 bases, with 15 bases between. Per the germline V gene, CDR1 is SGDLS and CDR2 is YYNGEE. This CDR3 is built from 15 residues. Here the CDR3 DNA reads TGTGCCAGCAGCACCTGGACAGCTCCACAAGAGACCCAGTACTTC. This codes for CASSTWTAPQETQYF. Supplemented by reference TRBV9 and TRBJ2-5, the full variable domain reads DSGVTQTPKHLITATGQRVTLRCSPRSGDLSVYWYQQSLDQGLQFLIQYYNGEERAKGNILERFSAQQFPDLHSELNLSSLELGDSALYFCASSTWTAPQETQYFGPGTRLLVL.

This clonotype was detected many times. The chain employs TRBV7-8 and TRBJ2-1; no clear D. CDR1 is SGHVS and CDR2 is FQNEAQ in the germline V gene. The CDR3 is made up of 13 amino acids. V was pared by 0 bases and J by 4 bases, with 4 bases between. The CDR3 region is CASSLALYNEQFF. The CDR3 nucleotides read TGTGCCAGCAGCTTAGCGCTGTACAATGAGCAGTTCTTC.

This clonotype was picked up many times. This chain uses TRBV3-1 with TRBJ2-3; the D is unclear. This CDR3 region has 15 residues. The germline CDR1 and CDR2 sequences are LGHDT and YNNKEL (reference sequence). The V and J ends lost 1 base and 4 bases respectively, with 12 bases between them. CDR3 coding DNA: TGTGCCAGCAGCCAAGCGGGCAGGATTGCAGATACGCAGTATTTT. Its protein is CASSQAGRIADTQYF.

Notes on this clonotype: The junction shows a germline mismatch at one end, possibly a read error. The V gene is TRBV4-3, the J gene TRBJ2-3; 9 nucleotides line up with TRBD2. The germline CDR1 and CDR2 sequences are LGHNA and YSLEER. This CDR3 has 17 residues. The CDR3 loop is CASSQVGIAGVTDAQYF. The CDR3 nucleotides are TGCGCCAGCAGCCAAGTAGGGATAGCGGGAGTCACAGATGCGCAGTATTTT.

This clonotype was detected only a few times. V gene TRBV20-1 combines with J gene TRBJ1-4; the match to TRBD1 covers 9 bases. CDR1 is DFQATT, CDR2 SNEGSKA, per germline (reference sequence). This CDR3 is 15 amino acids long. The ends lost 3 bases at V and 11 bases at J; junction bases unmatched: 13. CDR3 amino acids: CSARAVQGAGDKLFF. The CDR3 DNA reads TGCAGTGCTAGGGCCGTACAGGGGGCAGGTGACAAACTGTTTTTT.

As concerns this clonotype: With a much larger clone just one base away, this may be a read error. The chain carries TRBV7-8 and TRBJ1-4, with 10 positions matching TRBD1. Germline V gives CDR1 SGHVS, CDR2 FQNEAQ. The V gene end was trimmed by 3 bases and the J gene end by 9 bases; junction bases not matched to a gene: 10. This CDR3 is 16 amino acids long. This CDR3 is CASSLDRTGGLQKLFF. CDR3 DNA: TGTGCCAGCAGCTTGGACCGGACAGGGGGGTTACAAAAACTGTTTTTT.

This clonotype came up many times. The gene calls are TRBV5-1 and TRBJ1-5; TRBD1 matches at 8 bases. J was trimmed by 1 base and V by 0 bases; bases with no gene match: 3. CDR3 length equals 16 residues. CDR1 is SGHRS, CDR2 YFSETQ, per germline. CDR3 loop: CASSLGTGLSNQPQHF. The CDR3 coding sequence is TGCGCCAGCAGCTTGGGGACAGGGCTGAGCAATCAGCCCCAGCATTTT.

On this clonotype itself: A read error may be the cause here, since a much bigger clone is one base away. The J gene is TRBJ1-2, the V gene TRBV28; D gene uncertain. This CDR3 contains 15 residues. V was clipped by 8 bases and J by 4 bases, with 20 bases between them. The germline V gene encodes CDR1 MDHEN and CDR2 SYDVKM. CDR3 in DNA: TGTGCCAGCGTCAGCCCCAGTCCCCCCCGCTATGGCTACACCTTC. Its protein product is CASVSPSPPRYGYTF.

This clonotype has ten or more counts. The chain carries TRBV7-9 and TRBJ2-1; 12 bases are a match to TRBD2. This CDR3 has 17 amino acids. Per the germline V gene, CDR1 is SEHNR and CDR2 is FQNEAQ (reference sequence). V gave up 11 bases and J gave up 9 bases; unmatched junction bases: 20. Here the CDR3 DNA reads TGTGCCGCGATCAGGTCGGCTAGCGGGGGGGCCGGTGGTGAGCAGTTCTTC. Translated: CAAIRSASGGAGGEQFF.

V and J are TRBV14 and TRBJ2-1, with TRBD2 matching 9 bases. From germline, CDR1 is SGHDN and CDR2 FVKESK. Trimming removed 5 bases from V and 1 base from J; junction bases left unmatched: 27. The CDR3 covers 23 residues. Here the CDR3 DNA reads TGTGCCAGCAGCAGATCCCGTGTAGGTGTGGTGGTAGCGGGGGTAGTATCCTACAATGAGCAGTTCTTC. Amino acid sequence: CASSRSRVGVVVAGVVSYNEQFF. The full variable domain, its missing parts supplied by reference TRBV14 and TRBJ2-1, is EAGVTQFPSHSVIEKGQTVTLRCDPISGHDNLYWYRRVMGKEIKFLLHFVKESKQDESGMPNNRFLAERTGGTYSTLKVQPAELEDSGVYFCASSRSRVGVVVAGVVSYNEQFFGPGTRLTVL.

This clonotype was seen at least ten times. The rearrangement links TRBV29-1 to TRBJ1-1; 7 bases map to TRBD1. J was trimmed by 0 bases and V by 5 bases; bases with no gene match: 3. Germline values: CDR1 SQVTM, CDR2 ANQGSEA. The CDR3 totals 13 residues. In DNA form, the CDR3 reads TGCAGCGTTCCCGGACAGGTGAACACTGAAGCTTTCTTT. Protein sequence: CSVPGQVNTEAFF.

This clonotype was observed many times. The chain carries TRBV18 and TRBJ1-4; D gene ambiguous. The length of the CDR3 is 16 residues. Looked up from germline, CDR1 is KGHSH and CDR2 is LQKENI. Trimming stripped 1 base from V and 0 bases from J, with 9 bases between. Here the CDR3 DNA reads TGTGCCAGCTCACCACAGGCGGGTGCAACTAATGAAAAACTGTTTTTT. Its protein is CASSPQAGATNEKLFF.

Comment on this clonotype: Just one base apart from a much larger clone, this may be a read error. This sequence joins TRBV20-1 and TRBJ1-1, with D hard to call. Germline V gives CDR1 DFQATT, CDR2 SNEGSKA (reference sequence). This CDR3 region has 13 residues. Deletions cut 5 bases from V and 10 bases from J, with 20 bases between. CDR3 amino acids: CSAPRARAAGAFF. The CDR3 coding sequence is TGCAGTGCTCCCCGAGCGAGGGCGGCTGGAGCTTTCTTT.

This clonotype was seen repeatedly, ten times or more. The CDR3 sequence: CASSLVQAGTEAFF. CDR3 DNA sequence: TGTGCCAGCAGCTTGGTACAGGCGGGCACTGAAGCTTTCTTT. The chain carries TRBV5-6 and TRBJ1-1; possible D gene TRBD1, 5 bases. V was shortened by 0 bases and J by 4 bases, with 10 bases between the two germline ends. Germline loops: CDR1 SGHDT, CDR2 YYEEEE. The CDR3 is 14 residues long.

This clonotype showed up just once. This chain uses TRBV29-1 with TRBJ2-5; TRBD2 matches at 8 bases. Germline V gene data show CDR1 as SQVTM and CDR2 as ANQGSEA. CDR3 length equals 13 residues. V lost 2 bases and J lost 13; bases outside the gene matches: 12. This CDR3 reads CSVERGGYNELYF. In DNA form, the CDR3 reads TGCAGCGTTGAACGGGGGGGATACAATGAGCTGTACTTC.

This clonotype has more than one count but fewer than ten. The genes are TRBV6-1 and TRBJ1-1, with D perhaps matching TRBD1 (6 bases). Looked up from germline, CDR1 is MNHNS and CDR2 is SASEGT. The V and J ends lost 8 bases and 0 bases respectively, with 10 bases between them. The CDR3 length is 13 residues. CDR3 DNA sequence: TGTGCCAGCCGACGGGACATGAACACTGAAGCTTTCTTT. Translation gives CASRRDMNTEAFF.

With regard to this clonotype: A read error may produce the germline difference seen at one junction end. The CDR3 reads CANSLHDKNNSPLHF. The CDR3 DNA reads TGTGCCAACAGCTTACACGACAAAAATAATTCACCCCTCCACTTT. This chain uses TRBV7-6 with TRBJ1-6; the D is unclear. Germline CDR1 SGHVS, CDR2 FNYEAQ. CDR3 length: 15 amino acids.

A word on this clonotype: A much larger clonotype is one base distant, so this may be a read error. J is TRBJ2-7 and V is TRBV7-8, with D perhaps TRBD2 (6 bases). CDR1 and CDR2 (germline): SGHVS, FQNEAQ. The length of the CDR3 is 15 residues. V shed 5 bases and J shed 6 bases, with 20 bases lying between them. The CDR3 protein is CASSPRDGGWPEQYF. The DNA of the CDR3 is TGTGCCAGCAGCCCCCGGGACGGGGGTTGGCCCGAGCAGTACTTC.

This clonotype was seen ten or more times. This rearrangement joins TRBV5-1 to TRBJ2-6; TRBD1 matches at 10 bases. V shed 6 bases and J 2 bases; nucleotides not matched to a gene: 14. From germline, CDR1 is SGHRS and CDR2 YFSETQ. The CDR3 consists of 19 residues. The CDR3 sequence is CASTSPPGQGRTGANVLTF. CDR3 sequence (DNA): TGCGCCAGCACCTCACCCCCGGGACAGGGGCGGACTGGGGCCAACGTCCTGACTTTC.

This clonotype occurred many times. J is TRBJ2-1 and V is TRBV7-2; no definite D call. This CDR3 region has 11 residues. CDR1 and CDR2 from the germline V gene are SGHTA and FQGNSA. V lost 6 bases and J 2 bases, leaving 2 bases between the germline ends. CDR3 in DNA: TGTGCCAGCAGGGCCTACAATGAGCAGTTCTTC. This codes for CASRAYNEQFF.